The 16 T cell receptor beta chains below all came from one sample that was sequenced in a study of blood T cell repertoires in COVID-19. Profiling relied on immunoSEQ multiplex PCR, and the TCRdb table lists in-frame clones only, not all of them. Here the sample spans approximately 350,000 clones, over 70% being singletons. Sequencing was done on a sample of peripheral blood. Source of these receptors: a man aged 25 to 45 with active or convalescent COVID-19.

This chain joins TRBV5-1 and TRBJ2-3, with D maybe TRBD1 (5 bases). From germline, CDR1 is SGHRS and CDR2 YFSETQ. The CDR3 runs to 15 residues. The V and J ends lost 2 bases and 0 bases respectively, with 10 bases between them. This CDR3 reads CASSLAGPSTDTQYF. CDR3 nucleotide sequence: TGCGCCAGCAGCTTAGCAGGGCCTAGCACAGATACGCAGTATTTT.

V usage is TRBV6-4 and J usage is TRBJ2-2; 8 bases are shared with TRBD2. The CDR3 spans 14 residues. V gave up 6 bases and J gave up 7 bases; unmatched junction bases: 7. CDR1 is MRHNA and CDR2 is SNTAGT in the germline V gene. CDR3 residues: CASRRAGEGGELFF. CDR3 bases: TGTGCCAGCAGAAGAGCGGGAGAGGGCGGGGAGCTGTTTTTT.

In DNA form, the CDR3 reads TGTGCCAGCAGCATGACACAGGGGGAGCAGTTCTTC. Protein: CASSMTQGEQFF. The rearrangement joins TRBV7-9 to TRBJ2-1, with TRBD1 matching over 7 bases. CDR1 and CDR2 (germline): SEHNR, FQNEAQ (reference sequence). CDR3 length: 12 residues. Germline trimming cut 5 bases from V and 10 bases from J; bases unmatched to any gene: 5.

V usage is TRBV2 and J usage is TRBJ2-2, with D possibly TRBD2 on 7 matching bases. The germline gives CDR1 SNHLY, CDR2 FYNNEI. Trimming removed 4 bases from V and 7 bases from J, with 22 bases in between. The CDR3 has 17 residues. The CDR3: CASSGPGGGRGDGELFF. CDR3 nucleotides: TGTGCCAGCAGTGGCCCCGGGGGCGGGAGAGGAGACGGGGAGCTGTTTTTT. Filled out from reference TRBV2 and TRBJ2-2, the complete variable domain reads EPEVTQTPSHQVTQMGQEVILRCVPISNHLYFYWYRQILGQKVEFLVSFYNNEISEKSEIFDDQFSVERPDGSNFTLKIRSTKLEDSAMYFCASSGPGGGRGDGELFFGEGSRLTVL.

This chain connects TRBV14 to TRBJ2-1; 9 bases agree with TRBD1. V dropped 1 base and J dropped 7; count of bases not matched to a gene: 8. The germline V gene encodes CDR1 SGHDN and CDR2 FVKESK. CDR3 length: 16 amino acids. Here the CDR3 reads CASSQAWGQGSNEQFF. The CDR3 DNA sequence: TGTGCCAGCAGCCAAGCCTGGGGACAGGGATCAAATGAGCAGTTCTTC.

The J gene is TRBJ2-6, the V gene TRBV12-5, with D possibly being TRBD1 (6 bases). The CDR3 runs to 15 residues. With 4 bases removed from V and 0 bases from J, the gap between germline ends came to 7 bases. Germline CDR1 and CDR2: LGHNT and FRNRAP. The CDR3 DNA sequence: TGTGCTAGTGGTTCGGACAGCTCTGGGGCCAACGTCCTGACTTTC. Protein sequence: CASGSDSSGANVLTF.

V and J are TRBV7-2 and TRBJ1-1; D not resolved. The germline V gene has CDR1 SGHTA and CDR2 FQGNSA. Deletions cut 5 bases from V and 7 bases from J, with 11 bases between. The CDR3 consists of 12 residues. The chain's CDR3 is CASSTNANEAFF. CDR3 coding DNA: TGTGCCAGCAGCACGAACGCTAATGAAGCTTTCTTT.

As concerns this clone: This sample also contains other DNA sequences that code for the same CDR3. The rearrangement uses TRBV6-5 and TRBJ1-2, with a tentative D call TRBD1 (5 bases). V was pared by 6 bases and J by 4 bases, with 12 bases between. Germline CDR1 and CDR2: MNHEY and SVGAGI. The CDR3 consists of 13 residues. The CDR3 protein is CASSPDRFYGYTF. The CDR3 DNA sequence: TGTGCCAGCAGCCCCGACAGATTCTATGGCTACACCTTC.

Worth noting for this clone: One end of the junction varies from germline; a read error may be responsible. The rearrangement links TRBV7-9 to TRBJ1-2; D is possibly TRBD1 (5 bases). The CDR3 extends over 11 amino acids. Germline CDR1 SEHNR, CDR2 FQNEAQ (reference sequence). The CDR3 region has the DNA TGTGCCAGCAGCTTAGGCGGGACCGCAAACTTC. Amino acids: CASSLGGTANF.

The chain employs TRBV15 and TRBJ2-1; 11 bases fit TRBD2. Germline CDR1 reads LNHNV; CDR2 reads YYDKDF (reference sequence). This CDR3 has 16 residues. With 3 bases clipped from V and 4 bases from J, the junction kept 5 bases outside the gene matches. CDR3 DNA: TGTGCCACCAGCAGGTCACTAGCGGGAGTTTACAATGAGCAGTTCTTC. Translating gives CATSRSLAGVYNEQFF.

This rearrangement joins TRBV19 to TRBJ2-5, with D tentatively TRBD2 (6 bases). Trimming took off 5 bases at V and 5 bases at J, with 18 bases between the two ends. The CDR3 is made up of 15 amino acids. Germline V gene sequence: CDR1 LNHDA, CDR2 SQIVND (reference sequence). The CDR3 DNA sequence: TGTGCCAGTAGTCCCCCCGGGGGAGGTGGCGAGACCCAGTACTTC. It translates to CASSPPGGGGETQYF.

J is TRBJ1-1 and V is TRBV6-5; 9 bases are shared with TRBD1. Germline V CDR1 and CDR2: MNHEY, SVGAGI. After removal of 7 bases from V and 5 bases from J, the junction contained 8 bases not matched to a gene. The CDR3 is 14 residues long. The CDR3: CASTTGGLGTEAFF. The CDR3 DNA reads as TGTGCCAGCACTACAGGGGGCCTGGGGACTGAAGCTTTCTTT.

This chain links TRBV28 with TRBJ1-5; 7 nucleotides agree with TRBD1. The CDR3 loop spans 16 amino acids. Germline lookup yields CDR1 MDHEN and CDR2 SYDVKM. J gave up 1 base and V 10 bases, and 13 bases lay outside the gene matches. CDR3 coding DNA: TGTGCCACCAATTCATTCACAGGGGCAAGCAATCAGCCCCAGCATTTT. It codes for CATNSFTGASNQPQHF.

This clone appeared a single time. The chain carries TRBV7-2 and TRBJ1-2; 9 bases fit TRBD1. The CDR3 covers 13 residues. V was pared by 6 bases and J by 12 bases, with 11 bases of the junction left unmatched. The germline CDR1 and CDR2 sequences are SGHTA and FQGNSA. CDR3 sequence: CASREGQGDPHTF. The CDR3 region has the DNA TGTGCCAGCAGAGAGGGACAGGGCGATCCCCACACCTTC.

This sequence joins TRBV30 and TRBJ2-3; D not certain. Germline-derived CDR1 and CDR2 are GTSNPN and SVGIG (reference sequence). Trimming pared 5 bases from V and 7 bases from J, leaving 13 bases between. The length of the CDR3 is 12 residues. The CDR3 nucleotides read TGTGCCTGGGGCCCCCCGCGCTATACGCAGTATTTT. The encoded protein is CAWGPPRYTQYF. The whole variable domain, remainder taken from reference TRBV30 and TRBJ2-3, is SQTIHQWPATLVQPVGSPLSLECTVEGTSNPNLYWYRQAAGRGLQLLFYSVGIGQISSEVPQNLSASRPQDRQFILSSKKLLLSDSGFYLCAWGPPRYTQYFGPGTRLTVL.

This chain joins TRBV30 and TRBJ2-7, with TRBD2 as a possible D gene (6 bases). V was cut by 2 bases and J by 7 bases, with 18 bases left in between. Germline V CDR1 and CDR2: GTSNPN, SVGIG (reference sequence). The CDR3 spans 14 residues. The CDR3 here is CAWSSGPGGREQYF. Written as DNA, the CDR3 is TGTGCCTGGAGTTCCGGGCCCGGGGGAAGGGAGCAGTACTTC.